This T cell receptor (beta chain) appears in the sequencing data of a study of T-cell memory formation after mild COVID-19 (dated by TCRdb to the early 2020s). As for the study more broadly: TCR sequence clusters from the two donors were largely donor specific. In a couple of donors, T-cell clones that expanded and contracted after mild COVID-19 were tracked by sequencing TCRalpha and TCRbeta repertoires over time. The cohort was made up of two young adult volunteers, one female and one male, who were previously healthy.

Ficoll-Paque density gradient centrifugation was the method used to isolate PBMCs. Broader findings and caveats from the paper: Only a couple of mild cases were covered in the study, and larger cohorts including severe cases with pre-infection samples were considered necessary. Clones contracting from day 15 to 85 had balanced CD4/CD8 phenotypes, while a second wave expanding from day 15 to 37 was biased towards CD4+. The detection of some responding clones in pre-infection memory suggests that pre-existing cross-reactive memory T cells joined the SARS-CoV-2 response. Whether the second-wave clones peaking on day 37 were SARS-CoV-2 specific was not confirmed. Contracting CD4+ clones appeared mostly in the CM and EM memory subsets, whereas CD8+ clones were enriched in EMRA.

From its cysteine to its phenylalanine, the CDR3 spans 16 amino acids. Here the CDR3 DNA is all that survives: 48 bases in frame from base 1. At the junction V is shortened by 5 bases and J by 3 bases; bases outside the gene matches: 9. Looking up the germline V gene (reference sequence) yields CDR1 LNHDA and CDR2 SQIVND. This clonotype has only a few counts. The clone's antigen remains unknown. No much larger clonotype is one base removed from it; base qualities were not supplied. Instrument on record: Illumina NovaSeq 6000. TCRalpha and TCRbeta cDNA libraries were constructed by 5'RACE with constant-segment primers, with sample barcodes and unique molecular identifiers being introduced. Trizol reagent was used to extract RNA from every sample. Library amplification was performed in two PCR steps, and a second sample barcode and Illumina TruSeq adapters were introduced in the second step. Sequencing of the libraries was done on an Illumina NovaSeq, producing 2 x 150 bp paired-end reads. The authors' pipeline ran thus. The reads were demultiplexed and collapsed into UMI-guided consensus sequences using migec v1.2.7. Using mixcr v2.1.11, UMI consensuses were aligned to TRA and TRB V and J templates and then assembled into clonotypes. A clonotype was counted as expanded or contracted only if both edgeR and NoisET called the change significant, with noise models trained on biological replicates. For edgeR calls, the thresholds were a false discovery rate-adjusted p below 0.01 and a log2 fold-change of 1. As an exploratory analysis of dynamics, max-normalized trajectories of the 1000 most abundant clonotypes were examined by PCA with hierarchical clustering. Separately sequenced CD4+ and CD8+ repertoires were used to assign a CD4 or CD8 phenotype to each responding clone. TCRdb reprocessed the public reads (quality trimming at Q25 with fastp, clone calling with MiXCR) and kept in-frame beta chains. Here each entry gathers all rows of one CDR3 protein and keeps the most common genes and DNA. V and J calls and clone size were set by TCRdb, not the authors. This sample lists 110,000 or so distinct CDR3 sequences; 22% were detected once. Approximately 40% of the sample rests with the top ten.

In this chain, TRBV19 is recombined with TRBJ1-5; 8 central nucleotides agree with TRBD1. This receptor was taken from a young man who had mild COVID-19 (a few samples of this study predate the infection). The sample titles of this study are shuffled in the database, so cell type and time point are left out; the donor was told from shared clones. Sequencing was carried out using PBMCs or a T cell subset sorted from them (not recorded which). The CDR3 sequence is CASSVSGTGVNQPQHF. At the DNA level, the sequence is TGTGCCAGTAGTGTTTCCGGGACAGGAGTCAATCAGCCCCAGCATTTT.